This TCR beta chain originates from a study of early T cells in non-severe SARS-CoV-2 infection. About the study: Sequencing targeted bulk RNA from unsorted whole blood, leaving chains unpaired.

Attachment of unique molecular identifiers to individual cDNA molecules was performed. Using its own MiXCR run on the 5' RACE reads, TCRdb lists one record per CDR3 protein. Of roughly 20,000 distinct CDR3 sequences in the sample, roughly 4% were seen once. This CDR3 region has 15 residues. The V gene's germline CDR1 is LNHDA and CDR2 SQIVND (reference sequence). Trimming shortened V by 3 bases and J by 1 base, and 10 bases separated the two germline ends. This clonotype was counted ten times or more. The rearrangement uses TRBV19 and TRBJ1-5; D call uncertain. The sequenced sample consisted of whole blood. This receptor was identified in an adult who was a healthcare worker with PCR-confirmed SARS-CoV-2 infection or an uninfected control (not recorded which). The CDR3 coding sequence is TGTGCCAGTAGTATGCAACAGCCCAGCAATCAGCCCCAGCATTTT. It specifies CASSMQQPSNQPQHF.